This T cell receptor (beta chain) was recorded in a study of cytomegalovirus exposure and HLA in healthy donors. Germline-derived CDR1 and CDR2 are MNHEY and SVGAGI. The length of the CDR3 is 15 residues. Deletions cut 6 bases from V and 3 bases from J, with 16 bases between. PCR employed 60 Vbeta and 13 Jbeta primers. Sequenced by immunoSEQ multiplex PCR; TCRdb stores in-frame clones only, minus some. The repertoire holds hundreds of thousands of clones, approximately 80% seen once, with approximately 0.71% in the top ten. The receptor was derived from a boy aged 2-9 years in good health and CMV-seronegative. This chain connects TRBV6-5 to TRBJ2-3; D gene unclear. Sequenced material: PBMCs. For the CDR3, the DNA is TGTGCCAGCAGCCAATCGAGAGGCGGTACAGATACGCAGTATTTT. Translated: CASSQSRGGTDTQYF.